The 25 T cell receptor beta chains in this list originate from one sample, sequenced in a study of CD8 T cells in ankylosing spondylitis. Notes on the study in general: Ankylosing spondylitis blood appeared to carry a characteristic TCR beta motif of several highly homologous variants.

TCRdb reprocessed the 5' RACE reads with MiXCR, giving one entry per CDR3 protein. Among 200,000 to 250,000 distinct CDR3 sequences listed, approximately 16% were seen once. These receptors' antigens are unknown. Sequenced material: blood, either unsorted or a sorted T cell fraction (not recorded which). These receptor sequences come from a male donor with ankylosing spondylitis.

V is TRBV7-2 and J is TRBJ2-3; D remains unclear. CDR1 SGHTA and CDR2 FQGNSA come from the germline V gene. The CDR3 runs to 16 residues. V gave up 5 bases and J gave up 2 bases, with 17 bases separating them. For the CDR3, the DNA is TGTGCCAGCAGCCCAAGGGTTGGAATATCCACAGATACGCAGTATTTT. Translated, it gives CASSPRVGISTDTQYF.

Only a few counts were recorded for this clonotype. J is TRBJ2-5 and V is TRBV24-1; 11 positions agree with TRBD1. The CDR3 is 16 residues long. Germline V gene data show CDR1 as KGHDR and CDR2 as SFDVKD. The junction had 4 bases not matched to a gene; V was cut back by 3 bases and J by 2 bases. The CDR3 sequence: CATSDRTGGQQETQYF. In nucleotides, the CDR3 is TGTGCCACCAGTGATCGGACAGGGGGCCAACAAGAGACCCAGTACTTC.

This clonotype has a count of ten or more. CDR3 nucleotide sequence: TGTGCCAGCAGCCAAAACCGGGCCCTCTCCTACGAGCAGTACTTC. Translation: CASSQNRALSYEQYF. This rearrangement joins TRBV3-1 to TRBJ2-7; D uncertain. V was pared by 2 bases and J by 0 bases, with 11 bases between. CDR1 and CDR2 from the germline V gene are LGHDT and YNNKEL (reference sequence). This CDR3 has 15 amino acids.

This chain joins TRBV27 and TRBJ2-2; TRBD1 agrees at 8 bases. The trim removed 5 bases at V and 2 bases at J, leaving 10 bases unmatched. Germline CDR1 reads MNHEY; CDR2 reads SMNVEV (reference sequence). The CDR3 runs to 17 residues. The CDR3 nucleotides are TGTGCCAGCAGTAGTACAGGGGGATTTCTCAACACCGGGGAGCTGTTTTTT. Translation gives CASSSTGGFLNTGELFF.

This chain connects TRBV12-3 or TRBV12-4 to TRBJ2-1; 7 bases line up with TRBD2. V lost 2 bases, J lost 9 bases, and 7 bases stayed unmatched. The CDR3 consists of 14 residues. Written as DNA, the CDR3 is TGTGCCAGCAGTTTATTGGTGGGGGGGGGTGAGCAGTTCTTC. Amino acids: CASSLLVGGGEQFF.

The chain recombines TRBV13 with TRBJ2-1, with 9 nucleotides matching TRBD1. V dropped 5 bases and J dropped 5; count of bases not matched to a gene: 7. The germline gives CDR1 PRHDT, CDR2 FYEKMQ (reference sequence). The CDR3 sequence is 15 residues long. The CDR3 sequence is CASSPWDRVDNEQFF. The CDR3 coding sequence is TGTGCCAGCAGCCCCTGGGACAGGGTAGACAATGAGCAGTTCTTC. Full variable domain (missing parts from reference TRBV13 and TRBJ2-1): AAGVIQSPRHLIKEKRETATLKCYPIPRHDTVYWYQQGPGQDPQFLISFYEKMQSDKGSIPDRFSAQQFSDYHSELNMSSLELGDSALYFCASSPWDRVDNEQFFGPGTRLTVL.

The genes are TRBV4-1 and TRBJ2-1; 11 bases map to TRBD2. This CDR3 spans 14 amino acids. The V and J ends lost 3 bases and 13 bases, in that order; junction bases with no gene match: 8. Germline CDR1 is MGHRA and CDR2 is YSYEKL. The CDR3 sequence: CASSHRAGLADQFF. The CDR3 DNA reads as TGCGCCAGCAGCCACCGGGCGGGACTAGCGGATCAGTTCTTC.

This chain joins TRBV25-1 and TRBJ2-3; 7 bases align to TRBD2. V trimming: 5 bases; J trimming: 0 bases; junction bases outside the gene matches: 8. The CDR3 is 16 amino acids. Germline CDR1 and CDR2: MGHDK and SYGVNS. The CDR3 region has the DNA TGTGCCAGCAGTCCCCTGGGACTACCAAGCACAGATACGCAGTATTTT. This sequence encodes CASSPLGLPSTDTQYF.

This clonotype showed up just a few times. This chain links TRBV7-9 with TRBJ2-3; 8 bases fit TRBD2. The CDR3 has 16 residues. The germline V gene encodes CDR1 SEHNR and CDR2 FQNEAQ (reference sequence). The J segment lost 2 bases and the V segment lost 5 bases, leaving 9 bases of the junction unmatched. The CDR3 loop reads CASSVLTSEYTDTQYF. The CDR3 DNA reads TGTGCCAGCAGCGTGCTGACTAGCGAATACACAGATACGCAGTATTTT. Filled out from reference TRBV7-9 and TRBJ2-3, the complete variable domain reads DTGVSQNPRHKITKRGQNVTFRCDPISEHNRLYWYRQTLGQGPEFLTYFQNEAQLEKSRLLSDRFSAERPKGSFSTLEIQRTEQGDSAMYLCASSVLTSEYTDTQYFGPGTRLTVL.

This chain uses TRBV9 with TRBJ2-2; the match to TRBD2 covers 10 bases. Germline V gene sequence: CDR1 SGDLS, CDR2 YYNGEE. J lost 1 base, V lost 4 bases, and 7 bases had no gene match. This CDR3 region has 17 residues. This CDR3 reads CASSHPIAGGNTGELFF. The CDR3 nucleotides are TGTGCCAGCAGCCATCCAATAGCGGGAGGGAACACCGGGGAGCTGTTTTTT.

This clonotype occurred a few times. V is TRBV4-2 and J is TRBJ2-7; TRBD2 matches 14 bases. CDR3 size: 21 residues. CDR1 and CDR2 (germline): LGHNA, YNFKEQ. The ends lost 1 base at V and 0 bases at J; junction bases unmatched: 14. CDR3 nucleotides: TGTGCCAGCAGCCAAGTGTTTGGTACGGAGACTAGCGGGGGGGCCTCCTACGAGCAGTACTTC. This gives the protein CASSQVFGTETSGGASYEQYF.

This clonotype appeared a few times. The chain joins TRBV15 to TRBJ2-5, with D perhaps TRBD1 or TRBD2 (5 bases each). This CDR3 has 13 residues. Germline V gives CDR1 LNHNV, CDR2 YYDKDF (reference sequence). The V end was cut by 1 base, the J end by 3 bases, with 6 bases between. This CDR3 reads CATSRGGEETQYF. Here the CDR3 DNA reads TGTGCCACCAGCAGAGGAGGGGAAGAGACCCAGTACTTC. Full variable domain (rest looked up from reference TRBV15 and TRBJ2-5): DAMVIQNPRYQVTQFGKPVTLSCSQTLNHNVMYWYQQKSSQAPKLLFHYYDKDFNNEADTPDNFQSRRPNTSFCFLDIRSPGLGDTAMYLCATSRGGEETQYFGPGTRLLVL.

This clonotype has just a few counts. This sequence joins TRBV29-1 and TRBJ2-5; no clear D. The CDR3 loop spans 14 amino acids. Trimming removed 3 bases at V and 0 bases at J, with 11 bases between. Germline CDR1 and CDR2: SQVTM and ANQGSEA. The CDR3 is CSVEVQQYQETQYF. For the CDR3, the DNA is TGCAGCGTTGAGGTCCAACAGTACCAAGAGACCCAGTACTTC.

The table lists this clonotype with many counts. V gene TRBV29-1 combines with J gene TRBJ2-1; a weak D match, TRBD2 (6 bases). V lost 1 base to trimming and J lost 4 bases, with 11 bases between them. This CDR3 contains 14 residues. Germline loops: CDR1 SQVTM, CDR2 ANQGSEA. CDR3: CSVEGGTLYNEQFF. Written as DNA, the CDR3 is TGCAGCGTTGAAGGGGGGACTCTATACAATGAGCAGTTCTTC.

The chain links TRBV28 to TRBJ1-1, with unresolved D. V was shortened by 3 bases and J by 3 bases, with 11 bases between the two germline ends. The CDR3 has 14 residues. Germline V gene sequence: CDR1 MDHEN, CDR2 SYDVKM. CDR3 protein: CASSFGGGYTEAFF. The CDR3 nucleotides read TGTGCCAGCAGTTTTGGCGGAGGGTACACTGAAGCTTTCTTT.

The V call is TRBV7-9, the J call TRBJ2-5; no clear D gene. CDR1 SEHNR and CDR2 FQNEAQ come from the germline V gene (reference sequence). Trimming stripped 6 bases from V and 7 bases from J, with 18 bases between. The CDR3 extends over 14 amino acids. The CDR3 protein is CASRPSPERGTQYF. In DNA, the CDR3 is TGTGCCAGCAGACCTTCCCCAGAAAGAGGGACCCAGTACTTC.

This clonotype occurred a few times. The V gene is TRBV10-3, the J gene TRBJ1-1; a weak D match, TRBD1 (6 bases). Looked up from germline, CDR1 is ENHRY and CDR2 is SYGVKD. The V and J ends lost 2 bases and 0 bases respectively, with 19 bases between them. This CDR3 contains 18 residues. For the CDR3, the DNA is TGTGCCATCAGTGAGCCCGCGGACTCACAGGGCTTGAACACTGAAGCTTTCTTT. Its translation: CAISEPADSQGLNTEAFF.

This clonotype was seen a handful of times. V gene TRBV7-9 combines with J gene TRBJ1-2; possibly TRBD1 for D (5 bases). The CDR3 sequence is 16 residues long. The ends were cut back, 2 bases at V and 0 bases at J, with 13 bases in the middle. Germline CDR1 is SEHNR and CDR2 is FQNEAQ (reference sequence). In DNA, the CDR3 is TGTGCCAGCAGCTTACTCATGGACACAGCTAACTATGGCTACACCTTC. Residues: CASSLLMDTANYGYTF.

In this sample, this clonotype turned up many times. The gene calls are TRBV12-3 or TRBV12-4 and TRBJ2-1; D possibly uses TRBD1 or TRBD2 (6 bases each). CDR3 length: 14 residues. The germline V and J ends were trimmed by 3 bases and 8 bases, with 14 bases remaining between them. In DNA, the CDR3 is TGTGCCAGCAGTTTGTGGGGGGCCGTTGATGAGCAGTTCTTC. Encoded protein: CASSLWGAVDEQFF.

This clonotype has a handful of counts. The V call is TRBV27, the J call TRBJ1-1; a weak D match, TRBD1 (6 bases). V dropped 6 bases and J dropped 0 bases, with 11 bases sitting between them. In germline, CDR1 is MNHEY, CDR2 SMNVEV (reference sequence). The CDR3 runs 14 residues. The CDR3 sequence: CASRSGDLNTEAFF. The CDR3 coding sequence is TGTGCCAGCAGGTCAGGGGATCTGAACACTGAAGCTTTCTTT.

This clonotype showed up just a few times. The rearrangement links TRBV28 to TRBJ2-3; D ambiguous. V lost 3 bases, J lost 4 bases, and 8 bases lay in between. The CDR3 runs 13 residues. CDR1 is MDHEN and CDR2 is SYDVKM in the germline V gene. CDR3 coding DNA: TGTGCCAGCAGTTTTAGGGCTCCAGATACGCAGTATTTT. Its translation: CASSFRAPDTQYF. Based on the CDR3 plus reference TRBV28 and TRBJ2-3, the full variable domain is DVKVTQSSRYLVKRTGEKVFLECVQDMDHENMFWYRQDPGLGLRLIYFSYDVKMKEKGDIPEGYSVSREKKERFSLILESASTNQTSMYLCASSFRAPDTQYFGPGTRLTVL.

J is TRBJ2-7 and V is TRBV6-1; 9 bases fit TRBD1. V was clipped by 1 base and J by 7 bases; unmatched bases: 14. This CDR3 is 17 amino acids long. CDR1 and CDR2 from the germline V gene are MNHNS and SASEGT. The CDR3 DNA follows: TGTGCCAGCAGTGAAGGGGGAGGAACGACAGGGGGGGAGGAGCAGTACTTC. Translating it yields CASSEGGGTTGGEEQYF.

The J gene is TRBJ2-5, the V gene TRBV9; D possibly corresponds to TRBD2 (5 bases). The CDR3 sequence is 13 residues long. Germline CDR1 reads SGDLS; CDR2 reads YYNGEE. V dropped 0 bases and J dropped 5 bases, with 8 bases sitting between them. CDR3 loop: CASSVGGIETQYF. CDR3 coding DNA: TGTGCCAGCAGCGTAGGAGGGATTGAGACCCAGTACTTC.

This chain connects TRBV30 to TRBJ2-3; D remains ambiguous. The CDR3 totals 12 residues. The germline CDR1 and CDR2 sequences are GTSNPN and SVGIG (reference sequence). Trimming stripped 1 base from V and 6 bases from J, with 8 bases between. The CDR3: CAWSEVGDTQYF. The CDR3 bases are TGTGCCTGGAGTGAAGTAGGGGATACGCAGTATTTT. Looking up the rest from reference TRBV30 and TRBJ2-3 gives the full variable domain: SQTIHQWPATLVQPVGSPLSLECTVEGTSNPNLYWYRQAAGRGLQLLFYSVGIGQISSEVPQNLSASRPQDRQFILSSKKLLLSDSGFYLCAWSEVGDTQYFGPGTRLTVL.

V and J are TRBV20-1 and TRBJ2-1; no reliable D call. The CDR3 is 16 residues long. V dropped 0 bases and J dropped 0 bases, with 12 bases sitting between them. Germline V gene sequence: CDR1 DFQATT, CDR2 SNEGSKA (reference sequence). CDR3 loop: CSARDFAGTSYNEQFF. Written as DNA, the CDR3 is TGCAGTGCTAGAGATTTTGCCGGTACCTCCTACAATGAGCAGTTCTTC.